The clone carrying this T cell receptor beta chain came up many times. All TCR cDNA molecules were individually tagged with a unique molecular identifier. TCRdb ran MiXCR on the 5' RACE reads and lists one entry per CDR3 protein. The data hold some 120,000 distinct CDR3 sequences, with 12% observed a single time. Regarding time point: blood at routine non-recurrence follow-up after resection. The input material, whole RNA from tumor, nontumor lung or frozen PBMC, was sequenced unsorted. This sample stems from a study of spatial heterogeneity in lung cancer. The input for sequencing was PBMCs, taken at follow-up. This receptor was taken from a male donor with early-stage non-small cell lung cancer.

Here the CDR3 DNA reads TGCGCCAGCGGGGGTAGCGAGGTAGATACGCAGTATTTT. It translates to CASGGSEVDTQYF. The chain uses TRBV5-1 and TRBJ2-3; possibly TRBD1 or TRBD2 for D (5 bases each). The germline CDR1 and CDR2 sequences are SGHRS and YFSETQ. The CDR3 totals 13 residues. V was pared by 7 bases and J by 5 bases, with 14 bases between.